Below are 20 T cell receptor beta chains sequenced from a single sample in a study of T cell repertoires in cytomegalovirus infection. In TCRdb, the reads were re-called with MiXCR into one record per CDR3 protein. The sample contains about 130,000 distinct CDR3 sequences, over 25% of which appear only once. No cognate antigen is known for these TCRs. The input for sequencing was CD8+ T cells from cultured PBMCs, taken from culture after CMV antigen stimulation. The source is a human donor in good health (CMV status not recorded). Some clones in this sample may be carry-over from other donors' samples.

The table lists this clonotype with many counts. This chain connects TRBV11-2 to TRBJ2-7; D gene unclear. CDR3 length: 11 amino acids. CDR1 is SGHAT, CDR2 FQNNGV, per germline. The germline V and J ends were trimmed by 5 bases and 2 bases, with 4 bases remaining between them. DNA for the CDR3: TGTGCCAGCAGCGCAGCCTACGAGCAGTACTTC. This codes for CASSAAYEQYF.

This clonotype was found a few times. This chain uses TRBV7-8 with TRBJ2-1; tentative D call: TRBD2 (5 bases). The germline CDR1 and CDR2 sequences are SGHVS and FQNEAQ. The germline V and J ends were trimmed by 3 bases and 8 bases, with 17 bases remaining between them. The CDR3 loop spans 15 amino acids. The chain's CDR3 is CASSFSWGEGDEQFF. CDR3 in DNA: TGTGCCAGCAGCTTTAGCTGGGGAGAGGGCGATGAGCAGTTCTTC.

The rearrangement uses TRBV28 and TRBJ2-7, with D perhaps given as TRBD1 or TRBD2 (6 bases each). This CDR3 has 13 residues. Germline assignment: CDR1 MDHEN and CDR2 SYDVKM. Trimming took off 7 bases at V and 6 bases at J, with 16 bases between the two ends. The CDR3 reads CASNYRGLSEQYF. The CDR3 DNA is TGTGCCAGCAATTACCGGGGGCTGAGCGAGCAGTACTTC.

This clonotype ranks as large. V usage is TRBV7-6 and J usage is TRBJ1-1; D gene uncertain. The germline V gene encodes CDR1 SGHVS and CDR2 FNYEAQ. Between the trimmed V and J ends, which lost 3 bases and 7 bases, there was a span of 9 bases. The length of the CDR3 is 12 residues. CDR3 bases: TGTGCCAGCAGCTTCTTCGGTGGTGAAGCTTTCTTT. This gives the protein CASSFFGGEAFF.

This clonotype came up a few times. J is TRBJ1-4 and V is TRBV28, with TRBD1 matching over 7 bases. With 6 bases clipped from V and 8 bases from J, the junction kept 9 bases outside the gene matches. The V gene's germline CDR1 is MDHEN and CDR2 SYDVKM. This CDR3 spans 14 amino acids. In DNA form, the CDR3 reads TGTGCCAGCAGGCATGGGGACAGTTGGGAAAAACTGTTTTTT. It encodes CASRHGDSWEKLFF.

This clonotype has more than one count but fewer than ten. The chain uses TRBV5-6 and TRBJ1-1; no clear D gene. The CDR3 totals 13 residues. Trimming pared 2 bases from V and 1 base from J, leaving 6 bases between. Looked up from germline, CDR1 is SGHDT and CDR2 is YYEEEE. The CDR3 DNA follows: TGTGCCAGCAGCTTTAGCGGGAACACTGAAGCTTTCTTT. Its translation is CASSFSGNTEAFF.

The CDR3 region is CASSSQFQSSYNEQFF. The CDR3 region has the DNA TGTGCCAGCAGCTCTCAGTTCCAGAGCTCCTACAATGAGCAGTTCTTC. The chain joins TRBV7-4 to TRBJ2-1; the D is unclear. The CDR3 spans 16 residues. V was trimmed by 4 bases and J by 0 bases, leaving 13 bases between them. Germline V gene sequence: CDR1 SGHVT, CDR2 SQSDAQ.

This sequence joins TRBV19 and TRBJ1-1; perhaps TRBD1 as D (6 bases). CDR3 length equals 16 residues. Germline-derived CDR1 and CDR2 are LNHDA and SQIVND (reference sequence). Trimming left V 2 bases short and J 3 bases short, with 16 bases between. The chain's CDR3 is CASSILEQGYYTEAFF. DNA for the CDR3: TGTGCCAGTAGTATATTGGAACAGGGATATTACACTGAAGCTTTCTTT.

The gene calls are TRBV6-2 or TRBV6-3 and TRBJ2-3, with D tentatively TRBD1 or TRBD2 (5 bases each). The germline V gene encodes CDR1 MNHEY and CDR2 SVGEGT. Trimming left V 4 bases short and J 2 bases short, with 10 bases between. CDR3 length: 14 amino acids. The CDR3 is CASSSRDHTDTQYF. DNA of the CDR3: TGTGCCAGCAGTTCCCGGGACCACACAGATACGCAGTATTTT.

The chain couples TRBV2 to TRBJ2-7; the match to TRBD2 covers 10 bases. Losses at the gene ends were 3 bases for V and 1 base for J; bases not matched to a gene: 3. The CDR3 is 15 residues long. CDR1 is SNHLY and CDR2 is FYNNEI in the germline V gene. In nucleotides, the CDR3 is TGTGCCAGCAGTGACACTAGCGGGGTTTCCTACGAGCAGTACTTC. This gives the protein CASSDTSGVSYEQYF.

The DNA for the CDR3 is TGTGCCAGCAGTTCGTTTGGAACAGGGTACACCGGGGAGCTGTTTTTT. Protein sequence: CASSSFGTGYTGELFF. V usage is TRBV7-2 and J usage is TRBJ2-2, with D perhaps TRBD1 (6 bases). Germline CDR1 SGHTA, CDR2 FQGNSA. The CDR3 totals 16 residues. The germline V and J ends were trimmed by 6 bases and 3 bases, with 17 bases remaining between them.

The genes are TRBV12-3 or TRBV12-4 and TRBJ1-6, with D hard to call. Trimming took 7 bases from V and 14 from J, leaving 27 bases between them. This CDR3 spans 16 amino acids. Here the CDR3 DNA reads TGTGCCAGCACCCGTACTGTAGGAAGTGGAGTTGTAGCCCTCCACTTT. It translates to CASTRTVGSGVVALHF.

This clonotype came up a few times. The chain couples TRBV7-8 to TRBJ2-7; 11 positions agree with TRBD2. The CDR3 covers 16 residues. V dropped 1 base and J dropped 0; count of bases not matched to a gene: 2. Germline assignment: CDR1 SGHVS and CDR2 FQNEAQ. CDR3 nucleotides: TGTGCCAGCAGCTTAGAGCTAGCGGGGGGCTCCTACGAGCAGTACTTC. Translating gives CASSLELAGGSYEQYF.

The rearrangement uses TRBV27 and TRBJ2-5; no clear D gene. V dropped 5 bases and J dropped 5 bases, with 9 bases sitting between them. The CDR3 has 12 residues. Germline-derived CDR1 and CDR2 are MNHEY and SMNVEV (reference sequence). In DNA form, the CDR3 reads TGTGCCAGCAGTCCGTCCGGGGAGACCCAGTACTTC. Its translation: CASSPSGETQYF.

The CDR3 region is CASSEWVFSGGDLAKNIQYF. The DNA for the CDR3 is TGTGCCAGCAGTGAATGGGTGTTTAGCGGGGGGGATCTAGCCAAAAACATTCAGTACTTC. The chain recombines TRBV6-1 with TRBJ2-4; 11 bases are shared with TRBD2. Looked up from germline, CDR1 is MNHNS and CDR2 is SASEGT. This CDR3 is 20 amino acids long. Losses at the gene ends were 2 bases for V and 0 bases for J; bases not matched to a gene: 12.

J is TRBJ2-2 and V is TRBV6-2 or TRBV6-3; a weak D match, TRBD1 (6 bases). Germline V gene data show CDR1 as MNHEY and CDR2 as SVGEGT. V lost 4 bases to trimming and J lost 5 bases, with 8 bases between them. There are 13 residues in the CDR3. The CDR3 coding sequence is TGTGCCAGCAGTTCCGGGACAACCGGGGAGCTGTTTTTT. It translates to CASSSGTTGELFF.

The rearrangement uses TRBV12-3 or TRBV12-4 and TRBJ2-7; D is perhaps TRBD1 or TRBD2 (5 bases each). The CDR3 extends over 14 amino acids. The V end was cut by 8 bases, the J end by 0 bases, with 14 bases between. CDR3 bases: TGTGCCAGCCTCTCCTCTGGGGGCTCCTACGAGCAGTACTTC. It yields the protein CASLSSGGSYEQYF.

The chain links TRBV7-9 to TRBJ1-6; a possible D gene is TRBD1 (5 bases). From germline, CDR1 is SEHNR and CDR2 FQNEAQ (reference sequence). The CDR3 length is 16 residues. V was pared by 2 bases and J by 7 bases, with 15 bases between. CDR3 DNA: TGTGCCAGCAGCTTACAGGGCTCGTTGCGGAATTCACCCCTCCACTTT. Residues: CASSLQGSLRNSPLHF.

The genes are TRBV19 and TRBJ2-7; 7 positions match TRBD1. Germline V lookup: CDR1 LNHDA, CDR2 SQIVND (reference sequence). This CDR3 has 14 amino acids. The V gene end was trimmed by 6 bases and the J gene end by 2 bases; junction bases not matched to a gene: 7. DNA for the CDR3: TGTGCCAGTAGCTATCGGACAGGAACCTACGAGCAGTACTTC. It codes for CASSYRTGTYEQYF.

This clonotype was found many times. V is TRBV6-6 and J is TRBJ2-5, with 8 bases fitting TRBD2. The junction had 12 bases not matched to a gene; V was cut back by 8 bases and J by 1 base. This CDR3 has 16 residues. Germline values: CDR1 MNHNY, CDR2 SVGAGI (reference sequence). The CDR3, as DNA: TGTGCCAGCGGAGGAGAGGAGCGGGGGATCCAAGAGACCCAGTACTTC. This codes for CASGGEERGIQETQYF.